These 4 T cell receptor beta chains came from one sample sequenced in a study of shared clonotypes between healthy human individuals. Measured with immunoSEQ multiplex PCR; TCRdb has only the in-frame clones, and not every one. The sample contains approximately 470,000 clones, about 78% of which appear only once. The sample comprised PBMCs. These receptors were collected from a woman in her forties in good health. Some clones in this sample may be carry-over from other donors' samples.

This rearrangement joins TRBV29-1 to TRBJ2-1; 9 nucleotides match TRBD2. The ends lost 4 bases at V and 7 bases at J; junction bases unmatched: 26. The germline CDR1 and CDR2 sequences are SQVTM and ANQGSEA. The CDR3 has 20 residues. The CDR3 loop is CSVARGVASGKLYPGNEQFF. CDR3 DNA: TGCAGCGTTGCCAGAGGGGTGGCTAGCGGGAAACTATACCCGGGGAATGAGCAGTTCTTC.

This chain uses TRBV4-3 with TRBJ2-1; D could derive from TRBD1 or TRBD2 (5 bases each). Per germline, CDR1 LGHNA and CDR2 YSLEER. Trimming removed 4 bases from V and 6 bases from J, with 22 bases in between. The CDR3 has 17 amino acids. The CDR3 loop reads CASSLQLPAQGVNEQFF. Here the CDR3 DNA reads TGCGCCAGCAGCCTTCAACTTCCGGCCCAGGGAGTCAATGAGCAGTTCTTC.

This sequence joins TRBV19 and TRBJ1-2; possible D gene TRBD1, 6 bases. This CDR3 comprises 14 residues. In germline, CDR1 is LNHDA, CDR2 SQIVND (reference sequence). Between the trimmed V and J ends, which lost 7 bases and 2 bases, there was a span of 14 bases. CDR3 DNA sequence: TGTGCCAGTAAGGGCGCCAGGGGCAACTATGGCTACACCTTC. Its protein product is CASKGARGNYGYTF.

V and J are TRBV6-5 and TRBJ2-7, with no clear D. The V gene's germline CDR1 is MNHEY and CDR2 SVGAGI. The CDR3 has 15 residues. Trimming left V 6 bases short and J 1 base short, with 16 bases between. Here the CDR3 reads CASSSPDPFSYEQYF. The CDR3 region has the DNA TGTGCCAGCAGCTCCCCGGACCCTTTTTCCTACGAGCAGTACTTC.